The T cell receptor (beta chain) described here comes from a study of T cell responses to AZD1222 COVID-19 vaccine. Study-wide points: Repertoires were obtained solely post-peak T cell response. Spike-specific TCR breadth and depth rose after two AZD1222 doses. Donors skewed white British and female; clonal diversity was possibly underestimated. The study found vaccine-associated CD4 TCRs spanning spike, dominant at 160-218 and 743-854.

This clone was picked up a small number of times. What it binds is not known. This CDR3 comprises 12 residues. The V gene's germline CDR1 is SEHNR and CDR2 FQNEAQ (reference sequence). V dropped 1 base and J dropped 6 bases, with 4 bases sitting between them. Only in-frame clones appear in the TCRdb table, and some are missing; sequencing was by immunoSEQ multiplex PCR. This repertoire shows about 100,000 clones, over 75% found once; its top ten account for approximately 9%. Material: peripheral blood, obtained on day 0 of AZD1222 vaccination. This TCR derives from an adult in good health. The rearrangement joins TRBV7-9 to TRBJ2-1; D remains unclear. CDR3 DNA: TGTGCCAGCAGCTTAGGTACCAATGAGCAGTTCTTC. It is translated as CASSLGTNEQFF. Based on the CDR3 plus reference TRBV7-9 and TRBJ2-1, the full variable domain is DTGVSQNPRHKITKRGQNVTFRCDPISEHNRLYWYRQTLGQGPEFLTYFQNEAQLEKSRLLSDRFSAERPKGSFSTLEIQRTEQGDSAMYLCASSLGTNEQFFGPGTRLTVL.